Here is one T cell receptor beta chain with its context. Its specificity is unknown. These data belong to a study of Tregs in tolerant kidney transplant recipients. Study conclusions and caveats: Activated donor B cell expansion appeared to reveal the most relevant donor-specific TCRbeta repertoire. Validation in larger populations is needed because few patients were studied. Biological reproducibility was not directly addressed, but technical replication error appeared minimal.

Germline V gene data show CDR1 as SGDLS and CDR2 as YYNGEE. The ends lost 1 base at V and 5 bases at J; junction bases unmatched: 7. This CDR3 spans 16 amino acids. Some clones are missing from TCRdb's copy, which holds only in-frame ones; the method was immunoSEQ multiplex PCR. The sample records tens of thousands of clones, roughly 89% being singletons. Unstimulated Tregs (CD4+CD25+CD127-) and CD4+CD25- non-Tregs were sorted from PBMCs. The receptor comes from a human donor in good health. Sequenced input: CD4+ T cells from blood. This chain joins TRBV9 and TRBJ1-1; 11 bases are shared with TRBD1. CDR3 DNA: TGTGCCAGCAGCGTATTCCCGGGACAGGGGGTAACTGAAGCTTTCTTT. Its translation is CASSVFPGQGVTEAFF.